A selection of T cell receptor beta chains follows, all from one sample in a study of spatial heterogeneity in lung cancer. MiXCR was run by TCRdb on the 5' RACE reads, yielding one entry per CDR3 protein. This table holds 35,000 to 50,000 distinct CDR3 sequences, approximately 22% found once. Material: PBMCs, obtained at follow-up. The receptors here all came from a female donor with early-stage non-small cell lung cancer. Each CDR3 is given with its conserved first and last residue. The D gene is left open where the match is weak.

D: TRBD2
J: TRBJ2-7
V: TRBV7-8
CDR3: CASSGTSGSYEQYF

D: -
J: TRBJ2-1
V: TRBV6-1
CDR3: CASGEVPYYNEQFF

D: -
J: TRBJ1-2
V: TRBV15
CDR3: CATSVNNYGYTF

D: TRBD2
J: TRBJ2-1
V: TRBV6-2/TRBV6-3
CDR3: CASSYRGTSGRGEQFF

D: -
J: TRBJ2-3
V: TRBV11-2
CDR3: CASSLVGDPQITQYF

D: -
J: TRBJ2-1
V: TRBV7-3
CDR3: CASSPDPGTRSQFF

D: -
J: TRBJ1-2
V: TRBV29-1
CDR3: CSVGGDSYGYTF

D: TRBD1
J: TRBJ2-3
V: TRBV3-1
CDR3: CASSQPRGQGDTQYF

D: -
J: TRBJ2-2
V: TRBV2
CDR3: CASSLGVAGELFF

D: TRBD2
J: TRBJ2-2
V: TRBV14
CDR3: CASSQARLAGDTGELFF

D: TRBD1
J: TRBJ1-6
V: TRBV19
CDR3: CASSRTGASPLHF

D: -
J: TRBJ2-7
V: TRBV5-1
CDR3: CASSRTEGIYEQYF

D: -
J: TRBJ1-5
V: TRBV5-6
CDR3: CASSVLPGIGQPQHF

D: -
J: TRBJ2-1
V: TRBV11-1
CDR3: CASSLGGALTKDEQFF

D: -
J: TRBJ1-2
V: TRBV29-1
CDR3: CSVDVGYTF

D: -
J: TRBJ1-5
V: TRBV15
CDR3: CATSKGGANQPQHF

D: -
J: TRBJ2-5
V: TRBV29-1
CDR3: CSVRVETQYF

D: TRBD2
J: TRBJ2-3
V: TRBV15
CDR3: CATSRLAGEDTQYF

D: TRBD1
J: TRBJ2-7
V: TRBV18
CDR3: CASSPLTGGAGEQYF

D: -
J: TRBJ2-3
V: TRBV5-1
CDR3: CASSSFSGQDTQYF

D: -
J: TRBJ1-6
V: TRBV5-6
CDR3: CASSLGPRSPLHF

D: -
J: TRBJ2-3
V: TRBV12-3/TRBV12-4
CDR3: CASSFQLSTDTQYF

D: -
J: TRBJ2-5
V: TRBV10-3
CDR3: CAISEPGGSETQYF

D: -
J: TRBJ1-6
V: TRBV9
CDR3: CASSGLIIGGSLHF

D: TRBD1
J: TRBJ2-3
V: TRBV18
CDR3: CASSPLGYRGSTDTQYF

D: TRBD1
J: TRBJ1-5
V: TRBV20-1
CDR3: CSALSHRGLGQPQHF

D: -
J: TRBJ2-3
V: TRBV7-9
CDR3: CASSLAGGPPDTQYF

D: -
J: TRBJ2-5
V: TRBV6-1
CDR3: CASNDGYQETQYF

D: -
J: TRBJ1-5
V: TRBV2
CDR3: CASSVSRNNQPQHF

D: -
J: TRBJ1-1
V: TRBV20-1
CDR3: CRTGRAFF

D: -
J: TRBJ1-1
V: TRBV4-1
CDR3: CASSQGDRNTEAFF

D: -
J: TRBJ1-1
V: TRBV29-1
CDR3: CSVGLGTEAFF

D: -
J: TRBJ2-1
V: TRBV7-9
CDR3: CASSLSRAYNEQFF

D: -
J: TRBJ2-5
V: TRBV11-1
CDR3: CASSPVGRETQYF

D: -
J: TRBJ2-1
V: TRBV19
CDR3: CASSGTLWNEQFF

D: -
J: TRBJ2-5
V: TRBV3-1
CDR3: CASSQSGGQETQYF

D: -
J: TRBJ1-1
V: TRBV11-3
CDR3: CASSLNRLEAFF

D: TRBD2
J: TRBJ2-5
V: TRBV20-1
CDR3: CSAEKREGEETQYF

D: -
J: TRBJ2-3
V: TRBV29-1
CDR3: CSVGGRGTGTDTQYF

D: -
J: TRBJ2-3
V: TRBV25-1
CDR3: CASSDPQRDTQYF

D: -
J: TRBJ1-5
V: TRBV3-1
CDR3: CASSQRGYESNQPQHF

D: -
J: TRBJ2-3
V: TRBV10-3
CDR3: CATQSRVGDTQYF

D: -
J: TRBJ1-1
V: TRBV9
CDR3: CASSGVPNTEAFF

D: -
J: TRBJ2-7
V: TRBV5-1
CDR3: CASSPGGAYEQYF

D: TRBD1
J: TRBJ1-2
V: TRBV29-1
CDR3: CSVDGTGSNYGYTF

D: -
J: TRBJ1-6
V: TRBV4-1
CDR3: CASSPLGAPNSPLHF

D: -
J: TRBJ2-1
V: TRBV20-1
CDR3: CSARDQAVYNEQFF

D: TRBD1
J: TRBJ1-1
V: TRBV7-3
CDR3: CASSLNRGNTEAFF

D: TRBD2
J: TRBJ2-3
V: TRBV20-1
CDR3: CSASRGDASTDTQYF

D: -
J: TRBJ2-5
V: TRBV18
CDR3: CASSPRGIEETQYF

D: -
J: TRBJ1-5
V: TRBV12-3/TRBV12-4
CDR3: CARTEYSNQPQHF

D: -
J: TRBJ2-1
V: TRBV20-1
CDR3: CSASTPWDEQFF

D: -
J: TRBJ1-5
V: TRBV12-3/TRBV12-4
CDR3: CASSLSGRGNQPQHF

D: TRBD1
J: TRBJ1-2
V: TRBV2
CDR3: CASSPTYRTGGYTF

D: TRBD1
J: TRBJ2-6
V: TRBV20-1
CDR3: CSARGIPGQGTGANVLTF